This T cell receptor (beta chain) emerged from a study of T cell responses to AZD1222 COVID-19 vaccine. The V and J ends lost 3 bases and 3 bases respectively, with 6 bases between them. Germline CDR1 and CDR2: LGHDT and YNNKEL (reference sequence). This CDR3 has 12 amino acids. Findings and limits, study-wide: Donors in the cohort were predominantly white British and more often female, and clonal diversity was possibly underestimated. Spike-wide vaccine-associated CD4 TCRs dominated at 160-218 and 743-854.

A word on this clone: Its specificity is not known. This is likely an artifact of a read error, given a far larger clone one base away.

The method was immunoSEQ multiplex PCR; TCRdb's version includes in-frame clones alone and lacks a portion of them. The data contain fewer than 200,000 clones, 85% to 95% of them singletons. The sequence was obtained from an adult in good health. This sequence joins TRBV3-1 (or the pseudogene TRBV3-2) and TRBJ2-7; D is undetermined. Sample: peripheral blood, taken on day 0 of AZD1222 vaccination. CDR3 loop: CASSQGSYEQYF. In DNA, the CDR3 is TGTGCCAGCAGCCAGGGCAGCTACGAGCAGTACTTC.